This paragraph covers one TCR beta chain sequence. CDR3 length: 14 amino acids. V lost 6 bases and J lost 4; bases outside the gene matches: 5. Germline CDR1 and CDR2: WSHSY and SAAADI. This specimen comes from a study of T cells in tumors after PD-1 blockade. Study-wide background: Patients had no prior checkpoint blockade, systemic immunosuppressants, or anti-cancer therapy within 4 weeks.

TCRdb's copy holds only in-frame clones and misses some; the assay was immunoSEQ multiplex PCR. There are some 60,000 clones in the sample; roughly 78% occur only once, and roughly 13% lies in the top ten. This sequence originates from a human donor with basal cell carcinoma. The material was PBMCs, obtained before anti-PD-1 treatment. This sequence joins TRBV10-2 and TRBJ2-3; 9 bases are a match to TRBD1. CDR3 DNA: TGCGCCAGCAGCCTGACAGGGGGTTCAGATACGCAGTATTTT. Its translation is CASSLTGGSDTQYF.